Presented here are 17 T cell receptor beta chains from one specimen sequenced in a study of blood T cell repertoires in COVID-19 (dated by TCRdb to about 2020). Libraries were made using the immunoSEQ multiplex PCR assay. This is the immuneACCESS table as TCRdb keeps it, with only in-frame sequences that have V and J called. A part of the clones is gone; compared with another copy, unresolved V genes explain less than half, and the rest is unexplained. In all, the sample holds about 80,000 clones, and around 82% of those were seen once. The biggest ten clones account for just over 35% of the sample. Sequencing used peripheral blood. The receptors originated from a man aged 55-75 years with COVID-19, enrolled during active disease.

The chain is built from TRBV7-2 and TRBJ2-7; a possible D gene is TRBD2 (6 bases). Germline V gives CDR1 SGHTA, CDR2 FQGNSA. There are 19 residues in the CDR3. V lost 3 bases, J lost 1 base, and 25 bases lay in between. The CDR3 DNA sequence: TGTGCCAGCAGCTTTCAAGGTGGATTCGGAGGGCTATGGTCCTACGAGCAGTACTTC. Translating it yields CASSFQGGFGGLWSYEQYF.

The V gene is TRBV6-5, the J gene TRBJ2-5; the match to TRBD1 covers 7 bases. Trimming cost V 4 bases and J 2 bases; bases outside gene matches: 10. CDR3 length equals 16 residues. The V gene's germline CDR1 is MNHEY and CDR2 SVGAGI. The CDR3: CASSSLAPGQQETQYF. For the CDR3, the DNA is TGTGCCAGCAGTTCTCTCGCTCCGGGACAGCAAGAGACCCAGTACTTC.

V and J are TRBV5-1 and TRBJ1-1; possible D gene TRBD1, 6 bases. The CDR3 runs to 15 residues. Germline loops: CDR1 SGHRS, CDR2 YFSETQ. V dropped 5 bases and J dropped 0 bases, with 14 bases sitting between them. The CDR3 spells CASSNHRALNTEAFF. CDR3 nucleotide sequence: TGCGCCAGCAGTAACCACAGGGCTTTGAACACTGAAGCTTTCTTT.

V is TRBV7-3 and J is TRBJ2-2; 8 bases align to TRBD2. The CDR3 length is 18 residues. The trim removed 4 bases at V and 1 base at J, leaving 11 bases unmatched. Germline V lookup: CDR1 SGHTA, CDR2 FQGTGA. The CDR3 spells CASSSPRGSGGNTGELFF. The CDR3 nucleotides are TGTGCCAGCAGCTCCCCCCGCGGGAGCGGGGGGAACACCGGGGAGCTGTTTTTT.

This clone was observed once. The chain carries TRBV7-2 and TRBJ2-1; the D gene is possibly TRBD1 (6 bases). Looked up from germline, CDR1 is SGHTA and CDR2 is FQGNSA. CDR3 size: 14 residues. V lost 6 bases and J 2 bases, leaving 11 bases between the germline ends. The CDR3 sequence is CASRPGDTYNEQFF. CDR3 nucleotide sequence: TGTGCCAGCAGGCCCGGGGACACCTACAATGAGCAGTTCTTC.

The CDR3 nucleotides read TGTGCCAGCAGCCGTGGGACTAGCGAGACCCAGTACTTC. Translated: CASSRGTSETQYF. V and J are TRBV7-3 and TRBJ2-5; 9 nucleotides agree with TRBD2. With V trimmed by 5 bases and J by 5 bases, 3 bases remained unmatched. Germline values: CDR1 SGHTA, CDR2 FQGTGA. This CDR3 region has 13 residues.

This clone was recorded a few times. The rearrangement links TRBV20-1 to TRBJ1-5; D is undetermined. The V gene's germline CDR1 is DFQATT and CDR2 SNEGSKA (reference sequence). V lost 4 bases to trimming and J lost 3 bases, with 10 bases between them. This CDR3 has 13 residues. In DNA, the CDR3 is TGCAGTGCTAATGAGGAGATCAATCAGCCCCAGCATTTT. It is translated as CSANEEINQPQHF.

V gene TRBV5-1 combines with J gene TRBJ2-5; D gene ambiguous. V was pared by 0 bases and J by 5 bases, with 8 bases between. Germline V gene data show CDR1 as SGHRS and CDR2 as YFSETQ. This CDR3 contains 13 residues. CDR3 in amino acids: CASSLDQRETQYF. DNA of the CDR3: TGCGCCAGCAGCTTGGATCAGAGGGAGACCCAGTACTTC.

The rearrangement links TRBV2 to TRBJ1-1, with 8 nucleotides matching TRBD1. V lost 4 bases, J lost 5 bases, and 3 bases stayed unmatched. In germline, CDR1 is SNHLY, CDR2 FYNNEI. This CDR3 has 13 amino acids. The CDR3 protein is CASSGQGSTEAFF. The CDR3 bases are TGTGCCAGCAGTGGACAGGGGAGTACTGAAGCTTTCTTT.

The V call is TRBV30, the J call TRBJ1-2; 10 nucleotides match TRBD1. Germline V CDR1 and CDR2: GTSNPN, SVGIG (reference sequence). With V trimmed by 5 bases and J by 2 bases, 2 bases remained unmatched. This CDR3 has 13 residues. The CDR3 sequence: CAWAGQGNYGYTF. The CDR3 region has the DNA TGTGCCTGGGCGGGACAGGGGAACTATGGCTACACCTTC.

The CDR3 loop is CASSVMDRATEAFF. The CDR3 DNA follows: TGTGCCAGCTCCGTTATGGACAGGGCCACTGAAGCTTTCTTT. The chain links TRBV18 to TRBJ1-1, with 8 bases matching TRBD1. The V and J ends lost 6 bases and 4 bases, in that order; junction bases with no gene match: 7. In germline, CDR1 is KGHSH, CDR2 LQKENI. CDR3 size: 14 residues. Full variable domain (outside the CDR3, taken from reference TRBV18 and TRBJ1-1): NAGVMQNPRHLVRRRGQEARLRCSPMKGHSHVYWYRQLPEEGLKFMVYLQKENIIDESGMPKERFSAEFPKEGPSILRIQQVVRGDSAAYFCASSVMDRATEAFFGQGTRLTVV.

The genes are TRBV5-5 and TRBJ1-3, with TRBD1 matching 7 bases. The CDR3 covers 16 residues. Germline V gives CDR1 SGHKS, CDR2 YYEKEE (reference sequence). Losses at the gene ends were 1 base for V and 2 bases for J; bases not matched to a gene: 6. CDR3 bases: TGTGCCAGCAGCTTGACCGCAGGGGGTACTGGAAACACCATATATTTT. Translated, it gives CASSLTAGGTGNTIYF.

This clone occurred a few times. This rearrangement joins TRBV5-4 to TRBJ1-2; the match to TRBD1 covers 8 bases. Unmatched junction bases numbered 14, after V lost 4 bases and J lost 6 bases. Germline V CDR1 and CDR2: SGHNT, YYREEE (reference sequence). The CDR3 loop spans 16 amino acids. CDR3 region: CASSIDRQGSRDGYTF. The CDR3 region has the DNA TGTGCCAGCAGCATAGACCGACAGGGGAGCCGGGATGGCTACACCTTC.

The chain joins TRBV24-1 to TRBJ2-5; the match to TRBD2 covers 8 bases. The junction had 5 bases not matched to a gene; V was cut back by 4 bases and J by 5 bases. The CDR3 contains 14 residues. The germline CDR1 and CDR2 sequences are KGHDR and SFDVKD. DNA for the CDR3: TGTGCCACCAGTGAGGGACTAGAAGCGGAGACCCAGTACTTC. It codes for CATSEGLEAETQYF.

The chain is built from TRBV5-4 and TRBJ1-6; D is perhaps TRBD1 (5 bases). Trimming cost V 3 bases and J 4 bases, with 8 bases left between them. The germline V gene encodes CDR1 SGHNT and CDR2 YYREEE (reference sequence). The length of the CDR3 is 14 residues. In DNA form, the CDR3 reads TGTGCCAGCAGCTCCAGGGATTATAATTCACCCCTCCACTTT. Translated, it gives CASSSRDYNSPLHF.

The chain employs TRBV27 and TRBJ1-6; D is perhaps TRBD1 (6 bases). Looked up from germline, CDR1 is MNHEY and CDR2 is SMNVEV (reference sequence). Trimming took off 4 bases at V and 6 bases at J, with 10 bases between the two ends. This CDR3 spans 14 amino acids. The CDR3 bases are TGTGCCAGCAGTTCGGCCAGGGGTAATTCACCCCTCCACTTT. This sequence encodes CASSSARGNSPLHF.

The gene calls are TRBV19 and TRBJ2-1; possibly TRBD2 for D (6 bases). The CDR3 sequence is 14 residues long. Trimming stripped 7 bases from V and 5 bases from J, with 15 bases between. The V gene's germline CDR1 is LNHDA and CDR2 SQIVND (reference sequence). The CDR3 DNA reads TGTGCCAGTAAGGACTATGGACGGAACAATGAGCAGTTCTTC. This translates into CASKDYGRNNEQFF. Full variable domain (outside the CDR3, taken from reference TRBV19 and TRBJ2-1): DGGITQSPKYLFRKEGQNVTLSCEQNLNHDAMYWYRQDPGQGLRLIYYSQIVNDFQKGDIAEGYSVSREKKESFPLTVTSAQKNPTAFYLCASKDYGRNNEQFFGPGTRLTVL.